This T cell receptor beta chain was identified during a study of OX40 agonist ivuxolimab in advanced cancers. Findings and limits, study-wide: There was clonal expansion of CD4+ and CD8+ blood T cells by week 6 at 0.1 to 3.0 mg/kg.

Note on this clone: Antigen specificity is unknown.

A history of autoimmune disease or systemic immunosuppression excluded patients. This table comes from immunoSEQ multiplex PCR, and its TCRdb copy is limited to in-frame clones, with some not included. The table lists over 30,000 clones, approximately 82% of them singletons, with about 1.7% in the top ten. The clonotype comes from an adult with an advanced solid tumor such as melanoma, head and neck, liver or kidney cancer. The material was CD4+ or CD8+ T cells sorted from blood, obtained in a trial of the OX40 agonist ivuxolimab.

The CDR3 here is CASTAGAYNEQFF. CDR3 DNA: TGTGCCAGCACGGCGGGGGCCTACAATGAGCAGTTCTTC. This sequence joins TRBV6-5 and TRBJ2-1, with TRBD2 identical over 7 bases. Germline V gene sequence: CDR1 MNHEY, CDR2 SVGAGI. This CDR3 contains 13 residues. Trimming removed 7 bases from V and 2 bases from J; junction bases left unmatched: 2.